Each of the 16 T cell receptor beta chains below was sequenced from the same sample in a study of shared clonotypes between healthy human individuals. TCRdb's table, derived via immunoSEQ multiplex PCR, lists solely in-frame clones and lacks some. The sample yields approximately 2.5 million clones, around nine tenths seen once. Source material: naive CD4+ T cells sorted from blood. Subset indicated: CD45RA+ positively selected. The receptors shown here come from a man between 18 and 29 years old in good health.

The chain links TRBV11-3 to TRBJ2-5; tentative D call: TRBD1 (6 bases). Germline values: CDR1 SGHNT, CDR2 YENEEA. The CDR3 covers 13 residues. Trimming pared 5 bases from V and 4 bases from J, leaving 11 bases between. The CDR3 is CASSIVQGETQYF. CDR3 coding DNA: TGTGCCAGCAGCATAGTACAGGGAGAGACCCAGTACTTC.

This clone was detected once. The chain has TRBV29-1 and TRBJ2-5; a possible D gene is TRBD2 (5 bases). CDR3 size: 11 residues. Trimming removed 8 bases from V and 6 bases from J, with 13 bases in between. Germline values: CDR1 SQVTM, CDR2 ANQGSEA. The CDR3 bases are TGCAGCTTCCCTCGGGGTCAGACCCAGTACTTC. This sequence encodes CSFPRGQTQYF.

Worth noting for this clone: Other DNA sequences in the same sample also yield this CDR3. The chain has TRBV19 and TRBJ1-4; D is unresolved. Trimming pared 8 bases from V and 0 bases from J, leaving 7 bases between. Germline-derived CDR1 and CDR2 are LNHDA and SQIVND (reference sequence). This CDR3 spans 13 amino acids. The CDR3 nucleotides read TGTGCCAGTTCGTCTTCAACTAATGAAAAACTGTTTTTT. This sequence encodes CASSSSTNEKLFF.

The gene calls are TRBV11-2 and TRBJ2-7, with D possibly matching TRBD2 (6 bases). Looked up from germline, CDR1 is SGHAT and CDR2 is FQNNGV. V gave up 2 bases and J gave up 6 bases, with 11 bases separating them. This CDR3 spans 13 amino acids. CDR3 DNA sequence: TGTGCCAGCAGCTTACTAACTAGCTCCGAGCAGTACTTC. Its translation is CASSLLTSSEQYF.

This clone was seen a single time. The chain combines TRBV30 with TRBJ2-5; either TRBD1 or TRBD2 may fit D (5 bases each). Between the trimmed V and J ends, which lost 2 bases and 2 bases, there was a span of 18 bases. This CDR3 has 16 residues. Germline V gene sequence: CDR1 GTSNPN, CDR2 SVGIG (reference sequence). The CDR3 DNA follows: TGTGCCTGGAGTAAAACACTCGGGACCTTACAAGAGACCCAGTACTTC. This translates into CAWSKTLGTLQETQYF.

The chain employs TRBV6-5 and TRBJ2-1; 9 bases are shared with TRBD2. This CDR3 region has 15 residues. With V trimmed by 6 bases and J by 2 bases, 5 bases remained unmatched. Germline CDR1 is MNHEY and CDR2 is SVGAGI. Here the CDR3 reads CASRSAGGPYNEQFF. CDR3 DNA sequence: TGTGCCAGCAGATCAGCGGGGGGCCCCTACAATGAGCAGTTCTTC.

J is TRBJ2-2 and V is TRBV5-1, with 10 bases fitting TRBD1. Germline CDR1 and CDR2: SGHRS and YFSETQ. Germline trimming cut 4 bases from V and 1 base from J; bases unmatched to any gene: 4. CDR3 size: 16 residues. The CDR3 region has the DNA TGCGCCAGCAGCAAGGACAGGGGGAGGAACACCGGGGAGCTGTTTTTT. This encodes CASSKDRGRNTGELFF.

This clone was recorded once. The chain carries TRBV5-1 and TRBJ2-1, with no clear D. The length of the CDR3 is 15 residues. The ends were cut back, 3 bases at V and 7 bases at J, with 17 bases in the middle. Germline CDR1 and CDR2: SGHRS and YFSETQ. CDR3 sequence reads: CASSSTPGHPNEQFF. The CDR3, as DNA: TGCGCCAGCAGCTCGACCCCCGGGCACCCAAATGAGCAGTTCTTC.

The CDR3 sequence: CASSFLGEDSPLHF. CDR3 DNA: TGTGCCAGCAGCTTTCTCGGAGAGGATTCACCCCTCCACTTT. The V gene is TRBV11-2, the J gene TRBJ1-6; D gene ambiguous. The germline CDR1 and CDR2 sequences are SGHAT and FQNNGV. Trimming took off 3 bases at V and 8 bases at J, with 11 bases between the two ends. The CDR3 consists of 14 residues.

Turning to this clone: Additional DNA sequences in this sample encode the identical CDR3. The rearrangement joins TRBV2 to TRBJ1-2, with 7 bases aligning to TRBD1. The ends lost 6 bases at V and 7 bases at J; junction bases unmatched: 2. This CDR3 region has 11 residues. Germline CDR1 reads SNHLY; CDR2 reads FYNNEI. The DNA for the CDR3 is TGTGCCAGCAGCTACAGGGGTGGCTACACCTTC. Encoded protein: CASSYRGGYTF.

This clone was found a few times. The CDR3 loop reads CASSFIQDRGPGGYTF. The CDR3 DNA sequence: TGTGCCAGCAGTTTTATCCAAGACAGGGGGCCGGGTGGCTACACCTTC. The rearrangement links TRBV28 to TRBJ1-2; 10 nucleotides agree with TRBD1. Trimming cost V 3 bases and J 7 bases; bases outside gene matches: 11. Germline V gives CDR1 MDHEN, CDR2 SYDVKM. The CDR3 is 16 amino acids.

The rearrangement links TRBV5-6 to TRBJ1-2, with D tentatively TRBD1 (6 bases). The CDR3 spans 13 residues. From germline, CDR1 is SGHDT and CDR2 YYEEEE. Trimming took off 4 bases at V and 2 bases at J, with 9 bases between the two ends. In DNA form, the CDR3 reads TGTGCCAGCAGCATAGGGGGGAACTATGGCTACACCTTC. This codes for CASSIGGNYGYTF.

This sequence joins TRBV25-1 and TRBJ2-5; 12 nucleotides align to TRBD2. Germline trimming cut 5 bases from V and 5 bases from J; bases unmatched to any gene: 9. CDR1 is MGHDK and CDR2 is SYGVNS in the germline V gene. This CDR3 is 16 amino acids long. CDR3 in DNA: TGTGCCAGCAGTTCCGCTAGCGGGGGGGCGTCGGAGACCCAGTACTTC. It is translated as CASSSASGGASETQYF.

This clone appeared a few times. The J gene is TRBJ1-1, the V gene TRBV4-1; TRBD1 agrees at 7 bases. Germline-derived CDR1 and CDR2 are MGHRA and YSYEKL. The CDR3 loop spans 14 amino acids. Unmatched junction bases numbered 7, after V lost 6 bases and J lost 3 bases. CDR3 sequence (DNA): TGCGCCAGCAGGTATTCAGGGGGAGACACTGAAGCTTTCTTT. Its translation is CASRYSGGDTEAFF.

The gene calls are TRBV6-1 and TRBJ2-2; possible D gene TRBD1, 6 bases. Germline V gene lookup returns CDR1 MNHNS and CDR2 SASEGT. The CDR3 runs 16 residues. Trimming took 4 bases from V and 4 from J, leaving 16 bases between them. The CDR3 sequence: CASSVEDRLGTGELFF. DNA for the CDR3: TGTGCCAGCAGTGTGGAGGACAGACTCGGCACCGGGGAGCTGTTTTTT.

V gene TRBV5-1 combines with J gene TRBJ2-5; TRBD1 agrees at 10 bases. Per germline, CDR1 SGHRS and CDR2 YFSETQ. This CDR3 has 16 residues. After removal of 4 bases from V and 5 bases from J, the junction contained 11 bases not matched to a gene. The CDR3: CASSRQGTGEGETQYF. Here the CDR3 DNA reads TGCGCCAGCAGCAGGCAAGGGACAGGGGAAGGGGAGACCCAGTACTTC.